Below, 27 T cell receptor beta chains from the same sample are listed, as sequenced in a study of TIL therapy for anti-PD-1-resistant metastatic lung cancer. Time point defined: pre-treatment sample, taken before nivolumab and TIL therapy. The immunoSEQ assay was v3. The assay was immunoSEQ multiplex PCR, and TCRdb's table has in-frame clones only and misses some. The sample includes 55,000 to 70,000 clones, 80% to 90% of them seen just once. The specimen was blood, collected at baseline. The receptors stem from a person aged 25 to 80 with non-small cell lung cancer.

The chain links TRBV4-2 to TRBJ2-7; TRBD2 agrees at 9 bases. This CDR3 has 13 residues. Trimming removed 10 bases from V and 3 bases from J; junction bases left unmatched: 7. Germline values: CDR1 LGHNA, CDR2 YNFKEQ. DNA for the CDR3: TGTGCCACCGGGCCGCGGGGGGGCTACGAGCAGTACTTC. Encoded protein: CATGPRGGYEQYF.

Here the CDR3 reads CAWSVGLAPYEQYF. The DNA for the CDR3 is TGTGCCTGGAGTGTGGGACTAGCTCCCTACGAGCAGTACTTC. The rearrangement links TRBV30 to TRBJ2-7, with 9 bases aligning to TRBD2. The CDR3 consists of 14 residues. Germline CDR1 reads GTSNPN; CDR2 reads SVGIG (reference sequence). V was pared by 0 bases and J by 2 bases, with 2 bases of the junction left unmatched.

The chain carries TRBV28 and TRBJ1-6; D is unresolved. The CDR3 length is 13 residues. Trimming stripped 6 bases from V and 5 bases from J, with 8 bases between. Germline V gives CDR1 MDHEN, CDR2 SYDVKM. The CDR3 is CASRDGNNSPLHF. In nucleotides, the CDR3 is TGTGCCAGCAGGGACGGTAATAATTCACCCCTCCACTTT.

V is TRBV5-5 and J is TRBJ2-2, with 10 bases matching TRBD1. Germline V CDR1 and CDR2: SGHKS, YYEKEE (reference sequence). After removal of 3 bases from V and 4 bases from J, the junction contained 3 bases not matched to a gene. This CDR3 is built from 15 residues. The CDR3 nucleotides are TGTGCCAGCAGCTGGGGACAGGGGCGCACCGGGGAGCTGTTTTTT. Its protein is CASSWGQGRTGELFF.

The rearrangement uses TRBV18 and TRBJ2-2; the D call may be TRBD1 or TRBD2 (5 bases each). V was pared by 8 bases and J by 1 base, with 11 bases between. The CDR3 is 14 amino acids. CDR1 KGHSH and CDR2 LQKENI come from the germline V gene. CDR3 region: CASPRGENTGELFF. The CDR3 DNA follows: TGTGCCAGCCCCCGAGGGGAGAACACCGGGGAGCTGTTTTTT.

The V and J genes are TRBV18 and TRBJ2-7; D call uncertain. This CDR3 comprises 14 residues. Trimming took 3 bases from V and 4 from J, leaving 13 bases between them. The V gene's germline CDR1 is KGHSH and CDR2 LQKENI. CDR3 sequence: CASSPRVSPYEQYF. The CDR3 nucleotides are TGTGCCAGCTCACCCCGTGTCAGTCCTTACGAGCAGTACTTC.

The V call is TRBV28, the J call TRBJ1-5; unclear D gene. Trimming stripped 6 bases from V and 5 bases from J, with 5 bases between. Germline V gene lookup returns CDR1 MDHEN and CDR2 SYDVKM. This CDR3 has 11 residues. The chain's CDR3 is CASSVYQPQHF. DNA of the CDR3: TGTGCCAGCAGCGTGTATCAGCCCCAGCATTTT. The complete variable domain, with remaining parts taken from reference TRBV28 and TRBJ1-5, reads DVKVTQSSRYLVKRTGEKVFLECVQDMDHENMFWYRQDPGLGLRLIYFSYDVKMKEKGDIPEGYSVSREKKERFSLILESASTNQTSMYLCASSVYQPQHFGDGTRLSIL.

The CDR3 nucleotides are TGTGCCAGCAGGGTAGGACAGACAAACACTGAAGCTTTCTTT. It specifies CASRVGQTNTEAFF. The chain links TRBV6-5 to TRBJ1-1; D might be TRBD1 (6 bases). Germline V CDR1 and CDR2: MNHEY, SVGAGI. The CDR3 extends over 14 amino acids. Trimming stripped 6 bases from V and 2 bases from J, with 13 bases between.

The chain links TRBV28 to TRBJ2-7, with D tentatively TRBD1 or TRBD2 (5 bases each). The CDR3 is 15 residues long. Trimming took off 6 bases at V and 2 bases at J, with 17 bases between the two ends. Germline V CDR1 and CDR2: MDHEN, SYDVKM. The CDR3 DNA reads TGTGCCAGCAGGCTCCAAGGGGACGGAACCTACGAGCAGTACTTC. It translates to CASRLQGDGTYEQYF.

This rearrangement joins TRBV7-3 to TRBJ2-6, with D perhaps given as TRBD1 or TRBD2 (5 bases each). V lost 10 bases to trimming and J lost 0 bases, with 13 bases between them. From germline, CDR1 is SGHTA and CDR2 FQGTGA. CDR3 length: 15 residues. CDR3 sequence reads: CATASGTSGANVLTF. CDR3 DNA: TGTGCCACCGCATCCGGGACCTCTGGGGCCAACGTCCTGACTTTC. Using reference TRBV7-3 and TRBJ2-6 for the parts outside the CDR3, the full variable domain is GAGVSQTPSNKVTEKGKYVELRCDPISGHTALYWYRQSLGQGPEFLIYFQGTGAADDSGLPNDRFFAVRPEGSVSTLKIQRTERGDSAVYLCATASGTSGANVLTFGAGSRLTVL.

The J gene is TRBJ2-1, the V gene TRBV5-1, with 7 positions matching TRBD1. CDR1 is SGHRS, CDR2 YFSETQ, per germline. Trimming cost V 3 bases and J 3 bases; bases outside gene matches: 18. This CDR3 comprises 19 residues. The CDR3, as DNA: TGCGCCAGCAGCTCCCCGGGACAGCCGGGGCGTGGGGGCTACAATGAGCAGTTCTTC. As protein: CASSSPGQPGRGGYNEQFF.

The V call is TRBV5-5, the J call TRBJ1-5, with 9 bases that match TRBD1. The CDR3 extends over 15 amino acids. Germline values: CDR1 SGHKS, CDR2 YYEKEE (reference sequence). The V gene end was trimmed by 4 bases and the J gene end by 4 bases; junction bases not matched to a gene: 6. CDR3 amino acids: CASSPGQGRNQPQHF. The CDR3 bases are TGTGCCAGCAGCCCGGGACAGGGCCGGAATCAGCCCCAGCATTTT. The entire variable domain, with the rest obtained from reference TRBV5-5 and TRBJ1-5, is as follows: DAGVTQSPTHLIKTRGQQVTLRCSPISGHKSVSWYQQVLGQGPQFIFQYYEKEERGRGNFPDRFSARQFPNYSSELNVNALLLGDSALYLCASSPGQGRNQPQHFGDGTRLSIL.

This clone was seen just once. The V call is TRBV4-2, the J call TRBJ2-5, with D maybe TRBD1 (5 bases). Trimming shortened V by 0 bases and J by 4 bases, and 15 bases separated the two germline ends. The CDR3 covers 16 residues. Germline loops: CDR1 LGHNA, CDR2 YNFKEQ. CDR3 sequence: CASSQEGQGMLETQYF. In DNA form, the CDR3 reads TGTGCCAGCAGCCAAGAAGGGCAGGGAATGTTAGAGACCCAGTACTTC.

The chain uses TRBV5-4 and TRBJ1-1, with D possibly TRBD1 on 6 matching bases. The CDR3 consists of 18 residues. V lost 4 bases and J 3 bases, leaving 25 bases between the germline ends. Germline CDR1 SGHNT, CDR2 YYREEE (reference sequence). The CDR3 here is CASSREPTSRGRDTEAFF. CDR3 DNA: TGTGCCAGCAGCCGGGAGCCAACCTCCAGGGGTCGGGACACTGAAGCTTTCTTT.

V gene TRBV10-3 combines with J gene TRBJ1-4, with unresolved D. V was trimmed by 3 bases and J by 6 bases, leaving 8 bases between them. CDR1 is ENHRY and CDR2 is SYGVKD in the germline V gene. The CDR3 length is 13 residues. The CDR3 DNA follows: TGTGCCATCAGTGAAGGCCGGGATGAAAAACTGTTTTTT. It codes for CAISEGRDEKLFF.

The genes are TRBV10-3 and TRBJ1-2; possible D gene TRBD1, 6 bases. Looked up from germline, CDR1 is ENHRY and CDR2 is SYGVKD. The CDR3 is 12 amino acids. V lost 7 bases and J lost 5, with 11 bases in between. The CDR3 nucleotides are TGTGCCATCAAGGGGGAAGGGTATGGCTACACCTTC. Its translation: CAIKGEGYGYTF.

The rearrangement uses TRBV9 and TRBJ1-3; D not certain. Trimming stripped 2 bases from V and 9 bases from J, with 15 bases between. The germline gives CDR1 SGDLS, CDR2 YYNGEE. The CDR3 contains 14 residues. CDR3 DNA: TGTGCCAGCAGCGTCGCCGGACTGGCGGGCACCATATATTTT. As protein: CASSVAGLAGTIYF.

This chain connects TRBV7-9 to TRBJ2-3; no reliable D call. Per germline, CDR1 SEHNR and CDR2 FQNEAQ (reference sequence). CDR3 length equals 15 residues. V was clipped by 4 bases and J by 2 bases, with 13 bases between them. For the CDR3, the DNA is TGTGCCAGCAGCTCCGAACTCCTAAACACAGATACGCAGTATTTT. This gives the protein CASSSELLNTDTQYF.

The V call is TRBV5-3, the J call TRBJ2-1, with unresolved D. TRBV5-3 is identified as an open reading frame with a role that is uncertain. Trimming shortened V by 5 bases and J by 5 bases, and 17 bases separated the two germline ends. CDR3 size: 15 residues. CDR3 amino acids: CARSHKGRNNNEQFF. In DNA form, the CDR3 reads TGTGCCAGAAGTCATAAAGGACGGAATAACAATGAGCAGTTCTTC.

The V and J genes are TRBV4-2 and TRBJ1-5; 11 nucleotides agree with TRBD1. The CDR3 extends over 16 amino acids. CDR1 and CDR2 (germline): LGHNA, YNFKEQ. V trimming: 1 base; J trimming: 4 bases; junction bases outside the gene matches: 3. The CDR3: CASSQVGTGGNQPQHF. The CDR3 DNA is TGTGCCAGCAGCCAAGTGGGGACAGGGGGTAATCAGCCCCAGCATTTT.

The genes are TRBV30 and TRBJ1-1; no definite D call. The CDR3 contains 13 residues. Between the trimmed V and J ends, which lost 2 bases and 4 bases, there was a span of 11 bases. Looked up from germline, CDR1 is GTSNPN and CDR2 is SVGIG (reference sequence). CDR3 coding DNA: TGTGCCTGGAGTCCCGGGATGGGCACTGAAGCTTTCTTT. Its protein product is CAWSPGMGTEAFF.

This chain joins TRBV27 and TRBJ1-4; no firm D call. Germline V gene sequence: CDR1 MNHEY, CDR2 SMNVEV (reference sequence). V was clipped by 4 bases and J by 3 bases, with 0 bases between them. The length of the CDR3 is 11 residues. The CDR3 region is CASSSNEKLFF. The CDR3 bases are TGTGCCAGCAGTTCTAATGAAAAACTGTTTTTT.

This clone was seen just once. The chain links TRBV19 to TRBJ2-1; 11 nucleotides line up with TRBD2. The CDR3 covers 15 residues. The V segment lost 5 bases and the J segment 6 bases; nucleotides outside the gene matches: 6. Germline assignment: CDR1 LNHDA and CDR2 SQIVND (reference sequence). CDR3 amino acids: CASSPTGTSGNEQFF. CDR3 DNA: TGTGCCAGTAGTCCAACCGGGACTAGCGGCAATGAGCAGTTCTTC.

The V and J genes are TRBV3-1 (or the pseudogene TRBV3-2) and TRBJ1-2; D not certain. Trimming took 1 base from V and 1 from J, leaving 10 bases between them. Germline values: CDR1 LGHDT, CDR2 YNNKEL (reference sequence). The CDR3 has 15 residues. Here the CDR3 DNA reads TGTGCCAGCAGCCAAGTAGGGCGGCTTAACTATGGCTACACCTTC. It is translated as CASSQVGRLNYGYTF.

The chain has TRBV5-4 and TRBJ2-5; TRBD1 matches at 10 bases. This CDR3 is built from 14 residues. CDR1 and CDR2 from the germline V gene are SGHNT and YYREEE (reference sequence). The V and J ends lost 5 bases and 7 bases, in that order; junction bases with no gene match: 8. The CDR3 here is CASRPGTGDGTQYF. The CDR3 nucleotides are TGTGCCAGCAGGCCCGGGACAGGGGACGGGACCCAGTACTTC.

This chain joins TRBV2 and TRBJ2-3; 9 bases fit TRBD2. The ends lost 5 bases at V and 4 bases at J; junction bases unmatched: 10. This CDR3 is built from 16 residues. CDR1 is SNHLY, CDR2 FYNNEI, per germline. The CDR3 DNA sequence: TGTGCCAGCAGTTACCCGGGACTAGCAATTCCAGATACGCAGTATTTT. Its translation: CASSYPGLAIPDTQYF.

This sequence joins TRBV6-5 and TRBJ2-5; no clear D. Germline V CDR1 and CDR2: MNHEY, SVGAGI. Deletions cut 0 bases from V and 1 base from J, with 6 bases between. There are 14 residues in the CDR3. CDR3 sequence reads: CASSYSTSQETQYF. The DNA for the CDR3 is TGTGCCAGCAGTTACTCGACCAGCCAAGAGACCCAGTACTTC.